The T cell receptor (beta chain) described here comes from a study of T cell repertoires in cytomegalovirus infection. Study details: Epitope selection comprised recently identified HLA-C-restricted CMV epitopes and well-studied HLA-B-restricted CMV epitopes. Based on public TCR beta signatures, there were indications of CMV infection and of a matching HLA type. General study results and limits: The response measured ex vivo was dominated by TCR beta clonotypes (HLA-C-restricted and CMV-specific). Carriers of CMV and the relevant HLA type were discriminated by public TCR beta frequency.

This CDR3 comprises 14 residues. V gave up 9 bases and J gave up 9 bases; unmatched junction bases: 13. From germline, CDR1 is MDHEN and CDR2 SYDVKM. This clonotype was counted a few times. The antigen is not known. One entry per CDR3 protein, called by TCRdb with MiXCR from the reads. The table has fewer than 850,000 distinct CDR3 sequences, 25% to 35% seen once. The chain combines TRBV28 with TRBJ2-1; 8 bases agree with TRBD2. Material: cultured CD8+ T cells from PBMCs, obtained from culture after CMV antigen stimulation. The clonotype originates from a human donor in good health (CMV status not recorded). Some clones in this sample may be carry-over from other donors' samples. CDR3 amino acids: CASVLAGSVSEQFF. The CDR3 DNA reads as TGTGCCAGTGTCTTAGCGGGGTCCGTGAGTGAGCAGTTCTTC.